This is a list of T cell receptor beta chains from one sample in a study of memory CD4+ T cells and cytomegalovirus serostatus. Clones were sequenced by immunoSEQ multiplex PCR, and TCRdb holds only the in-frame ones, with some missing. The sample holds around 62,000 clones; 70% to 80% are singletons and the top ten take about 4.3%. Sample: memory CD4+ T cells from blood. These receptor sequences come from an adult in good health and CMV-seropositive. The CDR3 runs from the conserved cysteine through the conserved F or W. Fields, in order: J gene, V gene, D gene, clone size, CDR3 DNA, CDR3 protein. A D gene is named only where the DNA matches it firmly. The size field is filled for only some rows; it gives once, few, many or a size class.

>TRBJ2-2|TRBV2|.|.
TGTGCCAGCAGTGACCAGGGAAGAGACACCGGGGAGCTGTTTTTT
CASSDQGRDTGELFF
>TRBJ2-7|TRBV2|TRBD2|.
TGTGCCAGCAGGGAAACTAGCGGGGGCTACGAGCAGTACTTC
CASRETSGGYEQYF
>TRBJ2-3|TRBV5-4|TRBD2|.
TGTGCCAGCAGCTTGACTAGCGGGAGAGGAGATACGCAGTATTTT
CASSLTSGRGDTQYF
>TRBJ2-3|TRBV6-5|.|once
TGTGCCAGCAGGCCCCCCAGCACAGATACGCAGTATTTT
CASRPPSTDTQYF
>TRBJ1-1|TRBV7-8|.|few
TGTGCCAGCAGCTTAGACAGATTTTTGACAAACACTGAAGCTTTCTTT
CASSLDRFLTNTEAFF
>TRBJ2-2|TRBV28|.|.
TGTGCCAGCAGTACCCGGGACCAGCTAAGGGGCGGGGAGCTGTTTTTT
CASSTRDQLRGGELFF
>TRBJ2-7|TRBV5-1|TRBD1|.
TGCGCCAGCAGCCCCGGGACAGTGAACTACGAGCAGTACTTC
CASSPGTVNYEQYF
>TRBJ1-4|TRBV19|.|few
TGTGCCAGTAGTCTACGACAGTCAACTAATGAAAAACTGTTTTTT
CASSLRQSTNEKLFF
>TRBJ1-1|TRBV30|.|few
TGTGCCTGGAGTTCATCGGGGAGGGTAGCTTTCTTT
CAWSSSGRVAFF
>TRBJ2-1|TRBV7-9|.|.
TGTGCCAGCAGCGCCCCCTTGAGTGGACTCCGGCTCCATGAGCAGTTCTTC
CASSAPLSGLRLHEQFF
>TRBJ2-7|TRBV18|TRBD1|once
TGTGCCAGCTCACCACCGGGACAGGGGATCGAGCAGTACTTC
CASSPPGQGIEQYF
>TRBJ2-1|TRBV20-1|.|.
TGCAGTGCTAGTAGTGGGAATGAGCAGTTCTTC
CSASSGNEQFF
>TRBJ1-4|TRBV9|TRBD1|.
TGTGCCAGCAGCGTAGCCCCTCAAGACAGGGTTACTAATGAAAAACTGTTTTTT
CASSVAPQDRVTNEKLFF
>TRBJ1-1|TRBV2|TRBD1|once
TGTGCCAGCAGTGGCTACCAGGGGGTCACTGAAGCTTTCTTT
CASSGYQGVTEAFF
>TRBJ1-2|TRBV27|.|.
TGTGCCAGCAGTTTAGAGAACCGGGGGGGATATGGCTACACCTTC
CASSLENRGGYGYTF
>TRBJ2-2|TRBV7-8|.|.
TGTGCCAGCATGCTGGGACACCTAAACACCGGGGAGCTGTTTTTT
CASMLGHLNTGELFF
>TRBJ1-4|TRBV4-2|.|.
TGTGCCAGCAGCCAAGACAGCCACGGGGCAGCTAATGAAAAACTGTTTTTT
CASSQDSHGAANEKLFF
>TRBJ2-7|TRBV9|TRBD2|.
TGTGCCAGCAGCCCCCGGACTAGCGGGAAGCTCTCCTACGAGCAGTACTTC
CASSPRTSGKLSYEQYF
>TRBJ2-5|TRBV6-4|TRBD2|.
TGTGCCAGCAGTCCCCTGGCGAGCGGGGGGACGGAGACCCAGTACTTC
CASSPLASGGTETQYF